Listed below are T cell receptor beta chains from one sample, sequenced in a study of T cells in placental villitis. The data were produced by immunoSEQ multiplex PCR, yet TCRdb's version contains in-frame clones alone and is incomplete. The data show 6,300 or so clones, around 80% seen once. The sequenced sample was placental tissue containing maternal and fetal cells. Receptors originate from a human patient with infectious villitis; the placental T cells may come from both mother and fetus. CDR3s include the opening cysteine and the closing phenylalanine or tryptophan.

TRBV27	TRBJ1-5	CASKGEGHQPQHF
TRBV20-1	TRBJ2-4	CSARWDIQYF
TRBV7-9	TRBJ2-7	CASSRHGTGEHEQYF
TRBV4-3	TRBJ2-6	CASSQDHTTRTGANVLTF
TRBV7-3	TRBJ2-7	CASSSASYEQYF
TRBV27	TRBJ2-6	CASRPTALLSGANVLTF
TRBV30	TRBJ1-2	CAWNVGVEGYGYTF
TRBV28	TRBJ1-5	CASSPASRSNQPQHF
TRBV3-1/TRBV3-2	TRBJ2-1	CASSHSRQSQQFF
TRBV7-6	TRBJ1-1	CASSLVTGTEAFF
TRBV9	TRBJ2-1	CASSARSLLSNEQFF
TRBV7-2	TRBJ1-6	CASSSALGPLSSPLHF
TRBV9	TRBJ2-1	CASSALGTGARNEQFF
TRBV4-1	TRBJ2-1	CASSSLPGQGPWEQFF
TRBV15	TRBJ1-1	CATSRDSGGNTEAFF
TRBV5-1	TRBJ2-1	CASSPGYEQFF
TRBV18	TRBJ1-1	CTTERQGDTEAFF
TRBV5-4	TRBJ1-2	CASSLGQGFGYTF
TRBV7-3	TRBJ1-5	CASSLGGEGQPQHF
TRBV18	TRBJ1-4	CASSPGGSGNEKLFF
TRBV7-2	TRBJ1-6	CASSFPGHNSPLHF
TRBV27	TRBJ1-4	CASSPLQGDEKLFF
TRBV19	TRBJ1-5	CASSINRDGPQHF
TRBV18	TRBJ1-1	CATERQGDTEAFF
TRBV9	TRBJ1-5	CASSDGQGLQPQHF
TRBV10-3	TRBJ2-5	CAISESGEETQYF
TRBV7-7	TRBJ2-5	CASSSRQGPQETQYF
TRBV7-2	TRBJ1-6	CASSLTLGRPLHF
TRBV30	TRBJ2-7	CAWKAARQLYEQYF
TRBV7-8	TRBJ2-5	CASSSWTENQETQYF
TRBV6-2/TRBV6-3	TRBJ1-2	CASSTSTFSGYTF
TRBV7-9	TRBJ1-5	CASSLQDSNQPQHF
TRBV7-8	TRBJ2-2	CASSRVGARVQAGELFF
TRBV6-1	TRBJ2-4	CASSEAVAKNIQYF
TRBV12-3/TRBV12-4	TRBJ2-7	CASRTSGGYEQYF
TRBV7-2	TRBJ2-4	CASSGRDRLAGGIQYF
TRBV5-4	TRBJ1-1	CASSLASGQGRMNTEAFF
TRBV19	TRBJ1-3	CPRGRVRSGNTIYF
TRBV7-3	TRBJ1-2	CASSSYRGRELDTF
TRBV12-3/TRBV12-4	TRBJ1-5	CASRDRGNQPQHF
TRBV5-4	TRBJ2-7	CASSPTDRVREQYF
TRBV7-2	TRBJ1-2	CASSLGQGVVYGYTF
TRBV29-1	TRBJ1-2	CSVAGGDYGYTF
TRBV12-3/TRBV12-4	TRBJ2-5	CASSLETKTQYF
TRBV7-3	TRBJ2-2	CASSLDRTGELFF
TRBV4-3	TRBJ2-1	CASSQDLGGHNEQFF
TRBV7-7	TRBJ2-3	CASSSGGTDTQYF
TRBV4-3	TRBJ1-1	CASSPALQGRNTEAFF
TRBV5-5	TRBJ2-3	CASSLSLISFTDTQYF
TRBV2	TRBJ2-3	CASQEGFAYTQYF
TRBV4-1	TRBJ2-3	CASSPLGRSGFTDTQYF
TRBV7-9	TRBJ1-1	CASSGQNTEAFF
TRBV6-5	TRBJ2-7	CASSPSGGLYEQYF
TRBV6-2/TRBV6-3	TRBJ1-1	CASSSMGGRTEAFF